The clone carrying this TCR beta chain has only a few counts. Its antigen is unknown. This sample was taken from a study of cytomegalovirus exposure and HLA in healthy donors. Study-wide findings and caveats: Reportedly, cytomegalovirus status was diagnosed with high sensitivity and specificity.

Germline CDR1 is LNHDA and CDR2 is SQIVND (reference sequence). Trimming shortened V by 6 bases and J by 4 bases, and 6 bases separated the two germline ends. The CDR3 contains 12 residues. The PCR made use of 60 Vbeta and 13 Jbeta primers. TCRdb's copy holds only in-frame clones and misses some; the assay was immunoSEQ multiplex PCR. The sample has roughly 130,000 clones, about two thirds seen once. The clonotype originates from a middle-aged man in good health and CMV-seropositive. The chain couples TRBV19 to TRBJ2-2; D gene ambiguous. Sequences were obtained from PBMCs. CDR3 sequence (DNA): TGTGCCAGTAGGGCTGGCACCGGGGAGCTGTTTTTT. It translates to CASRAGTGELFF.